A selection of T cell receptor beta chains follows, all from one sample in a study of tissue T cells after allogeneic stem cell transplantation. Measured with immunoSEQ multiplex PCR; TCRdb has only the in-frame clones, and not every one. Of about 43,000 clones listed, around 90% were seen once; the top ten hold about 4%. Specimen: blood, collected before transplantation. All receptors derive from a woman between 35 and 75 years old who later had graft-versus-host disease after an allogeneic stem cell transplant. Both conserved end residues are part of each CDR3. The D gene is left open where the match is weak. Size is stated for part of the rows, as once, few or many counts, or as a class when the clone is expanded.

D	V	J	size	DNA	CDR3
TRBD1	TRBV19	TRBJ1-2	once	TGTGCCAGTACCACCGGGACAGCTAACTATGGCTACACCTTC	CASTTGTANYGYTF
TRBD2	TRBV9	TRBJ2-1	-	TGTGCCAGCAGCGTAGCCGAGCGGGAGGGGGGTGAGCAGTTCTTC	CASSVAEREGGEQFF
-	TRBV7-8	TRBJ1-5	-	TGTGCCAGCAGCTTTGCGGCGTTCAATCAGCCCCAGCATTTT	CASSFAAFNQPQHF
TRBD1	TRBV20-1	TRBJ1-5	-	TGCAGTGCTAGTCGGCTGTACAGGGGGTCGGGCAATCAGCCCCAGCATTTT	CSASRLYRGSGNQPQHF
TRBD2	TRBV7-2	TRBJ2-2	-	TGTGCCAGCAGCTTAATGGGACTAGCGGGTTCCGGGGAGCTGTTTTTT	CASSLMGLAGSGELFF
-	TRBV27	TRBJ2-3	-	TGTGCCAGCACTTACCAACTCGGCACAGATACGCAGTATTTT	CASTYQLGTDTQYF
-	TRBV14	TRBJ1-1	-	TGTGCCAGCAGCCATGGGACCCCGGGATCGTTTGCTTTCTTT	CASSHGTPGSFAFF
TRBD1	TRBV12-3/TRBV12-4	TRBJ1-1	-	TGTGCCAGCAGTATTGGACAGGCGATTGAAGCTTTCTTT	CASSIGQAIEAFF
-	TRBV7-2	TRBJ1-1	-	TGTGCCAGCACCTCCTCCCAGGGACGGAGTGAAGCTTTCTTT	CASTSSQGRSEAFF
-	TRBV4-2	TRBJ1-6	-	TGTGCCAGCAGCCAGGCCGATTCACCCCTCCACTTT	CASSQADSPLHF
TRBD2	TRBV11-2	TRBJ2-5	-	TGTGCCAGCACCCCGGGGGGGCCAGGGACCCAGTACTTC	CASTPGGPGTQYF
-	TRBV28	TRBJ2-1	-	TGTGCCAGCAGTTTAGATGCAGGGGTGGTTACCTACAATGAGCAGTTCTTC	CASSLDAGVVTYNEQFF
-	TRBV4-1	TRBJ2-7	-	TGCGCCAGCAGCCAAGCAGTAAGCGTCCCCTACGAGCAGTACTTC	CASSQAVSVPYEQYF
TRBD2	TRBV28	TRBJ2-3	-	TGTGCCAGCAGTCGAAGCGGGGCTAGCACAGATACGCAGTATTTT	CASSRSGASTDTQYF
TRBD1	TRBV18	TRBJ2-7	-	TGTGCCAGCTCACCACCCCAGGGGGTCAACGAGCAGTACTTC	CASSPPQGVNEQYF
-	TRBV6-2/TRBV6-3	TRBJ1-2	few	TGTGCCAGCAGTTTGGGGGGCTATGGCTACACCTTC	CASSLGGYGYTF
TRBD1	TRBV19	TRBJ1-5	-	TGTGCCAGTAGCCCGGACAGGGCGGTGGGTCAGCCCCAGCATTTT	CASSPDRAVGQPQHF
-	TRBV28	TRBJ1-5	-	TGTGCCAGCTTCCCGTGGGGGGCAGGTGACAATCAGCCCCAGCATTTT	CASFPWGAGDNQPQHF